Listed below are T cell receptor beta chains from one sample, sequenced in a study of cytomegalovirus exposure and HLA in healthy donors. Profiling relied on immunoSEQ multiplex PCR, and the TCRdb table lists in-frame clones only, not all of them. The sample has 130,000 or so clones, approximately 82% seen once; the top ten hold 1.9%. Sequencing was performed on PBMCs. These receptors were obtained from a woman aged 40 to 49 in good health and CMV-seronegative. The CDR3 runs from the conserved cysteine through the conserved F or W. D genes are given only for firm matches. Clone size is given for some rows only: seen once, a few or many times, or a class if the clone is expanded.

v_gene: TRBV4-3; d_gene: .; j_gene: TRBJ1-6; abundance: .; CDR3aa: CASSQFGGGRPLHF; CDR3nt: TGCGCCAGCAGCCAATTCGGTGGGGGCCGCCCCCTCCACTTT
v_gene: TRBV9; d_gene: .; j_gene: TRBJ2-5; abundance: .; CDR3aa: CASSARLGEETQYF; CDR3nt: TGTGCCAGCAGCGCGAGACTGGGAGAAGAGACCCAGTACTTC
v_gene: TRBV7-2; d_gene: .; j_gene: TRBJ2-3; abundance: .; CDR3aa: CASSANRHTDTQYF; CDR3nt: TGTGCCAGCAGCGCCAACAGGCACACAGATACGCAGTATTTT
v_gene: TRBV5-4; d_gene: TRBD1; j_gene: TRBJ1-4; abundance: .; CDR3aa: CASSRTLTGGPTNEKLFF; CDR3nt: TGTGCCAGCAGCCGTACCCTAACAGGGGGCCCAACTAATGAAAAACTGTTTTTT
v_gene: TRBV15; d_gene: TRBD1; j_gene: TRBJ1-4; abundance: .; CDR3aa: CATSRLDRDEKLFF; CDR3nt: TGTGCCACCAGCCGTTTGGACAGGGACGAAAAACTGTTTTTT
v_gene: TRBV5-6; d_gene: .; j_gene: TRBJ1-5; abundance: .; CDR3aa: CASSWGLYSQPQHF; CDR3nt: TGTGCCAGCAGCTGGGGACTGTATAGTCAGCCCCAGCATTTT
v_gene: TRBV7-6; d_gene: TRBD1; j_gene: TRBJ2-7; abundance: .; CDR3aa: CASSQVQGVIYEQYF; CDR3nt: TGTGCCAGCAGCCAAGTACAGGGGGTTATCTACGAGCAGTACTTC
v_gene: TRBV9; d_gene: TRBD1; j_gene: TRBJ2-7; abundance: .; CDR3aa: CASSARRDSYEQYF; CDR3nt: TGTGCCAGCAGCGCCCGACGGGACAGCTACGAGCAGTACTTC
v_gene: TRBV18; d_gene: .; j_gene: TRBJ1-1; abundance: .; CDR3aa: CASSLGPPQSTEAFF; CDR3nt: TGTGCCAGCTCACTCGGTCCGCCCCAAAGCACTGAAGCTTTCTTT
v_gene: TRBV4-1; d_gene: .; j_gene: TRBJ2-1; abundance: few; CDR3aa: CASSHRAAFGDEQFF; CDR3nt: TGCGCCAGCAGCCACAGGGCGGCGTTTGGGGATGAGCAGTTCTTC
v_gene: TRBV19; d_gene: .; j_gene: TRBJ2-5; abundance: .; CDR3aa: CASSRGILETQYF; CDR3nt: TGTGCCAGTAGTCGTGGCATATTGGAGACCCAGTACTTC
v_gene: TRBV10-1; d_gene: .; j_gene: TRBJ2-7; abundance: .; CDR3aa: CASSEFGRGTKSYEQYF; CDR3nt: TGCGCCAGCAGTGAGTTCGGCAGGGGCACGAAATCCTACGAGCAGTACTTC
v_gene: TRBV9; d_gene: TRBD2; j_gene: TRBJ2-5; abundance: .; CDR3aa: CASSVVGTSGRAEETQYF; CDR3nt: TGTGCCAGCAGCGTAGTGGGAACTAGCGGGAGGGCCGAGGAGACCCAGTACTTC
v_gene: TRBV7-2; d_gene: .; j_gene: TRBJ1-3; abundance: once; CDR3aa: CASSFRQSSGNTIYF; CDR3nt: TGTGCCAGCAGCTTTCGACAGTCCTCTGGAAACACCATATATTTT
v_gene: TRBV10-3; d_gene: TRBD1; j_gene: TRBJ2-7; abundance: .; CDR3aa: CAGSGTESYEQYF; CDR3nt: TGTGCCGGCTCCGGGACAGAATCCTACGAGCAGTACTTC
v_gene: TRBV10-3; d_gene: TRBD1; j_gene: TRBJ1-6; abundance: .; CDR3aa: CAIRRQGRDSPLHF; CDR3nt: TGTGCCATCAGAAGACAGGGCCGGGATTCACCCCTCCACTTT
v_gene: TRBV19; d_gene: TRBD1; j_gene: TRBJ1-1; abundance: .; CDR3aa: CASRGQGRSEAFF; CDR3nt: TGTGCCAGCAGGGGACAGGGTCGCTCTGAAGCTTTCTTT
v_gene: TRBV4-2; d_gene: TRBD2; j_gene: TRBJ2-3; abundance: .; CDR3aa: CASSHATAGVDTQYF; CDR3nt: TGTGCCAGCAGCCACGCTACCGCGGGAGTAGATACGCAGTATTTT
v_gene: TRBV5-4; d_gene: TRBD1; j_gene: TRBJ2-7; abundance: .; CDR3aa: CASSLIGQGFYEQYF; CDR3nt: TGTGCCAGCAGTCTGATTGGACAGGGTTTCTACGAGCAGTACTTC
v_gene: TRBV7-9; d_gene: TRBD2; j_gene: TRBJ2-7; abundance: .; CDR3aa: CASSSGTSLSYEQYF; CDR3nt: TGTGCCAGCAGCTCAGGGACTAGTCTCTCCTACGAGCAGTACTTC
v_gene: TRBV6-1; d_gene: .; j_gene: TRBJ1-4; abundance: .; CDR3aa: CARGIDSSNEKLFF; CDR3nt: TGTGCCAGGGGAATAGACAGTAGTAATGAAAAACTGTTTTTT
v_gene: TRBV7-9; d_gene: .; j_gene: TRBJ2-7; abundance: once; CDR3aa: CASRFGDTYEQYF; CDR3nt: TGTGCCAGCCGCTTCGGGGATACCTACGAGCAGTACTTC
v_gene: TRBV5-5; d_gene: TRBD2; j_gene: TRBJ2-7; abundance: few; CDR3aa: CASSWGTSGSYEQYF; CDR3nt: TGTGCCAGCAGCTGGGGGACTAGCGGCTCCTACGAGCAGTACTTC
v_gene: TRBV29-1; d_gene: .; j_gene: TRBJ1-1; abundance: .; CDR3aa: CSVGVEGEPPEAFF; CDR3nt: TGCAGCGTTGGGGTTGAAGGAGAACCCCCCGAAGCTTTCTTT
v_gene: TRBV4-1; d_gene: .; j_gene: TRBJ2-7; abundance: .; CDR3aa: CASSQGERDYEQYF; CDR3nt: TGCGCCAGCAGCCAAGGGGAACGGGACTACGAGCAGTACTTC
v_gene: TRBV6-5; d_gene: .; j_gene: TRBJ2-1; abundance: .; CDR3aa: CATQQRAYNEQFF; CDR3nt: TGTGCCACCCAACAGCGGGCGTACAATGAGCAGTTCTTC
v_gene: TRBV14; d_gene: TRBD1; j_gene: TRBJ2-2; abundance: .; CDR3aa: CASSQGPGQGPTGELFF; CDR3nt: TGTGCCAGCAGCCAAGGACCGGGACAGGGTCCTACCGGGGAGCTGTTTTTT
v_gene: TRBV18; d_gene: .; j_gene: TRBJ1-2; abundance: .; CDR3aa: CASSQDSNYGYTF; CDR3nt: TGTGCCAGCTCACAAGACAGTAACTATGGCTACACCTTC
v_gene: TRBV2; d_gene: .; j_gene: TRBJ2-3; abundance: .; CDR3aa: CASLEGYTDTQYF; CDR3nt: TGTGCCAGCTTGGAGGGCTACACAGATACGCAGTATTTT
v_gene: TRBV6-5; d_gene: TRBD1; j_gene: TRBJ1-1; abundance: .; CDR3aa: CASSYSRTGDTEAFF; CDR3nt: TGTGCCAGCAGTTACTCAAGGACAGGGGACACTGAAGCTTTCTTT
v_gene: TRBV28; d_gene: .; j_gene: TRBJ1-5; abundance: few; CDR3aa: CASRERGQHQPQHF; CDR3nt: TGTGCCAGCAGAGAACGAGGACAGCATCAGCCCCAGCATTTT
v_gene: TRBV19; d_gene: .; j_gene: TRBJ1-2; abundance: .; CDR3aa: CASSIDPRVRDGYTF; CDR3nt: TGTGCCAGTAGTATAGACCCCAGGGTCAGAGATGGCTACACCTTC
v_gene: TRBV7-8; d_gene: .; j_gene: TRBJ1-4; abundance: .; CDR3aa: CASSEGGGRKLFF; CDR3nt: TGTGCCAGCAGCGAAGGAGGAGGAAGAAAACTGTTTTTT
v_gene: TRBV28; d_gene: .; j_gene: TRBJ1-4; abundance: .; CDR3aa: CASGLRKGLFF; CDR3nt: TGTGCCAGCGGACTTAGGAAGGGACTGTTTTTT